A single sample gave rise to the 17 T cell receptor beta chains below, sequenced in a study of CD8+ T cells in alopecia areata (dated by TCRdb to the late 2010s). The sample's time point, from its label and the paper: around 4 weeks on oral tofacitinib. The treatment or condition label on this specimen signifies: oral pan-JAK inhibitor, 5-10 mg twice daily. The library came from the immunoSEQ multiplex PCR assay. To provide template for TCR sequencing, every sample had RNA extracted and reverse transcribed into cDNA. The clones in this table, taken by TCRdb from immuneACCESS, are in-frame only. Not every clone is retained; where verified, under half of the shortfall comes from an unresolved V gene, and the cause of the rest is unknown. This sample gives some 110,000 clones in total; 58% of them show up just once. The ten largest clones take up roughly 30% of the sample. The sequenced sample was CD8+ T cells sorted from blood, obtained at week 4, from a patient treated with tofacitinib. The receptors come from a human donor with alopecia areata.

This rearrangement joins TRBV29-1 to TRBJ2-6; 8 bases fit TRBD1. Germline CDR1 and CDR2: SQVTM and ANQGSEA. The CDR3 has 16 amino acids. V shed 7 bases, J shed 3 bases, and the junction held 11 bases outside the gene matches. Here the CDR3 DNA reads TGCAGCGCAATCGCGGACAGGGAAGGTGGGGCCAACGTCCTGACTTTC. Its translation: CSAIADREGGANVLTF.

This clone was counted once. The chain combines TRBV15 with TRBJ2-3; D may be TRBD1 (5 bases). Germline V gene sequence: CDR1 LNHNV, CDR2 YYDKDF (reference sequence). This CDR3 contains 11 residues. Trimming cost V 7 bases and J 3 bases, with 5 bases left between them. The CDR3 loop reads CATTGTDTQYF. In nucleotides, the CDR3 is TGTGCCACCACAGGGACAGATACGCAGTATTTT.

J is TRBJ2-2 and V is TRBV29-1, with a tentative D call TRBD2 (5 bases). This CDR3 region has 13 residues. Trimming removed 4 bases from V and 0 bases from J, with 6 bases in between. Germline assignment: CDR1 SQVTM and CDR2 ANQGSEA. The chain's CDR3 is CSVAGTNTGELFF. The CDR3 DNA reads TGCAGCGTTGCGGGGACGAACACCGGGGAGCTGTTTTTT.

The V gene is TRBV30, the J gene TRBJ1-2, with TRBD1 identical over 7 bases. CDR1 and CDR2 (germline): GTSNPN, SVGIG (reference sequence). The CDR3 sequence is 15 residues long. The trim removed 2 bases at V and 2 bases at J, leaving 8 bases unmatched. The CDR3 nucleotides read TGTGCCTGGAGTAACCCAGGGGGAACGAACTATGGCTACACCTTC. Amino acids: CAWSNPGGTNYGYTF.

The chain couples TRBV5-6 to TRBJ2-5; TRBD1 agrees at 9 bases. The J segment lost 2 bases and the V segment lost 4 bases, leaving 9 bases of the junction unmatched. This CDR3 comprises 16 residues. Per germline, CDR1 SGHDT and CDR2 YYEEEE. In DNA, the CDR3 is TGTGCCAGCAGCATCGCCGGGACAGGGCTGCAAGAGACCCAGTACTTC. It translates to CASSIAGTGLQETQYF.

The V and J genes are TRBV6-5 and TRBJ1-2; 7 bases match TRBD1. Germline-derived CDR1 and CDR2 are MNHEY and SVGAGI. The CDR3 is made up of 14 amino acids. J lost 2 bases, V lost 8 bases, and 8 bases had no gene match. The CDR3 DNA is TGTGCCAGCGGGACCAGGGGGGGGAACTATGGCTACACCTTC. This translates into CASGTRGGNYGYTF.

V gene TRBV7-8 combines with J gene TRBJ2-5; D may be TRBD2 (6 bases). Per the germline V gene, CDR1 is SGHVS and CDR2 is FQNEAQ. The CDR3 runs to 14 residues. V shed 2 bases and J shed 5 bases, with 12 bases lying between them. In DNA, the CDR3 is TGTGCCAGCAGCTTATCGGGCGGGGACGAGACCCAGTACTTC. It specifies CASSLSGGDETQYF.

The V and J genes are TRBV5-1 and TRBJ2-7; possibly TRBD2 for D (6 bases). V lost 4 bases and J lost 1, with 9 bases in between. CDR1 and CDR2 (germline): SGHRS, YFSETQ. This CDR3 spans 13 amino acids. The CDR3 loop reads CASSPEGSYEQYF. DNA for the CDR3: TGCGCCAGCAGCCCGGAGGGATCCTACGAGCAGTACTTC. Based on the CDR3 plus reference TRBV5-1 and TRBJ2-7, the full variable domain is KAGVTQTPRYLIKTRGQQVTLSCSPISGHRSVSWYQQTPGQGLQFLFEYFSETQRNKGNFPGRFSGRQFSNSRSEMNVSTLELGDSALYLCASSPEGSYEQYFGPGTRLTVT.

This chain joins TRBV7-8 and TRBJ2-1; 9 nucleotides agree with TRBD2. Germline V gene sequence: CDR1 SGHVS, CDR2 FQNEAQ. The CDR3 sequence is 14 residues long. The junction had 5 bases not matched to a gene; V was cut back by 6 bases and J by 5 bases. CDR3 sequence reads: CASRSGGSNNEQFF. The CDR3 nucleotides are TGTGCCAGCAGAAGCGGGGGGTCGAACAATGAGCAGTTCTTC.

CDR3 in DNA: TGTGCCAGCAGCCTTAACCTCCAGGGGTGGTACTTC. Translating gives CASSLNLQGWYF. This chain connects TRBV27 to TRBJ2-7, with D maybe TRBD1 (6 bases). V was trimmed by 6 bases and J by 12 bases, leaving 18 bases between them. The CDR3 loop spans 12 amino acids. Per germline, CDR1 MNHEY and CDR2 SMNVEV (reference sequence).

The rearrangement links TRBV27 to TRBJ2-7, with D unresolved. This CDR3 region has 15 residues. Trimming stripped 5 bases from V and 0 bases from J, with 14 bases between. The germline V gene has CDR1 MNHEY and CDR2 SMNVEV (reference sequence). The CDR3 reads CASSEGDTSSYEQYF. In DNA, the CDR3 is TGTGCCAGCAGTGAAGGAGACACCAGCTCCTACGAGCAGTACTTC.

The rearrangement links TRBV6-6 to TRBJ1-5, with D unresolved. The germline CDR1 and CDR2 sequences are MNHNY and SVGAGI (reference sequence). V gave up 5 bases and J gave up 6 bases, with 11 bases separating them. The CDR3 runs to 13 residues. CDR3 in DNA: TGTGCCAGCAGTCTCCTCGCGAGTCAGCCCCAGCATTTT. Encoded protein: CASSLLASQPQHF.

The CDR3 is CASSLSWKGAKNIQYF. CDR3 bases: TGCGCCAGCAGCTTAAGTTGGAAGGGGGCCAAAAACATTCAGTACTTC. The genes are TRBV5-1 and TRBJ2-4; tentative D call: TRBD1 (5 bases). This CDR3 region has 16 residues. The germline V gene encodes CDR1 SGHRS and CDR2 YFSETQ. V was pared by 2 bases and J by 1 base, with 13 bases between. Looking up the rest from reference TRBV5-1 and TRBJ2-4 gives the full variable domain: KAGVTQTPRYLIKTRGQQVTLSCSPISGHRSVSWYQQTPGQGLQFLFEYFSETQRNKGNFPGRFSGRQFSNSRSEMNVSTLELGDSALYLCASSLSWKGAKNIQYFGAGTRLSVL.

The J gene is TRBJ2-1, the V gene TRBV29-1; 8 bases fit TRBD2. This CDR3 is built from 11 residues. Trimming removed 7 bases from V and 9 bases from J; junction bases left unmatched: 5. Germline V gene data show CDR1 as SQVTM and CDR2 as ANQGSEA. The DNA of the CDR3 is TGCAGCGCCCCGAGCGGGGGTGAGCAGTTCTTC. Translating gives CSAPSGGEQFF.

This chain uses TRBV6-5 with TRBJ1-1; D not certain. Trimming took off 0 bases at V and 2 bases at J, with 7 bases between the two ends. Germline CDR1 is MNHEY and CDR2 is SVGAGI. The CDR3 is 14 amino acids. The CDR3 reads CASSYSAGNTEAFF. In nucleotides, the CDR3 is TGTGCCAGCAGTTACTCGGCGGGCAACACTGAAGCTTTCTTT.

This clone has just a few counts. V is TRBV23-1 and J is TRBJ2-4; perhaps TRBD1 as D (6 bases). TRBV23-1 is noted as an ORF with a role that remains uncertain. The CDR3 loop spans 15 amino acids. V dropped 2 bases and J dropped 1 base, with 9 bases sitting between them. The CDR3 loop reads CASSQQGKAKNIQYF. The CDR3 nucleotides read TGCGCCAGCAGTCAACAGGGGAAGGCCAAAAACATTCAGTACTTC.

This rearrangement joins TRBV29-1 to TRBJ1-1, with D unclear. Germline-derived CDR1 and CDR2 are SQVTM and ANQGSEA. V gave up 4 bases and J gave up 0 bases, with 3 bases separating them. CDR3 length: 11 amino acids. CDR3 coding DNA: TGCAGCGTTGCATTGAACACTGAAGCTTTCTTT. As protein: CSVALNTEAFF.